Sequencing of this T cell receptor (beta chain) was carried out in a study of blood T cell repertoires in COVID-19. The overall study: Sites across the United States, Italy and Spain contributed samples from acute and convalescent COVID-19. Nucleic acid was either cDNA or gDNA, and it came from T cells, B-cell-depleted T cells, or PBMCs.

This clone was recorded only once. Original handling: Estimation of nucleated cell counts was performed using reference gene primer amplification. Some clones are missing from TCRdb's copy, which holds only in-frame ones; the method was immunoSEQ multiplex PCR. The V and J calls and clone size are taken from that table; D and trimming were inferred from the DNA. This table holds some 50,000 clones, 80% to 90% found once. Trimming took 6 bases from V and 1 from J; bases not matched to a gene: 5. Per the germline V gene, CDR1 is SGHAT and CDR2 is FQDESV (reference sequence). This CDR3 is built from 15 residues.

This receptor was identified in a man aged 45-65 years with active COVID-19. The sequencing sample was made of peripheral blood. The rearrangement joins TRBV11-1 to TRBJ2-1, with 8 bases that match TRBD2. CDR3 DNA: TGTGCCAGCAGGAGTAGCGGGACTTCCTACAATGAGCAGTTCTTC. This translates into CASRSSGTSYNEQFF.